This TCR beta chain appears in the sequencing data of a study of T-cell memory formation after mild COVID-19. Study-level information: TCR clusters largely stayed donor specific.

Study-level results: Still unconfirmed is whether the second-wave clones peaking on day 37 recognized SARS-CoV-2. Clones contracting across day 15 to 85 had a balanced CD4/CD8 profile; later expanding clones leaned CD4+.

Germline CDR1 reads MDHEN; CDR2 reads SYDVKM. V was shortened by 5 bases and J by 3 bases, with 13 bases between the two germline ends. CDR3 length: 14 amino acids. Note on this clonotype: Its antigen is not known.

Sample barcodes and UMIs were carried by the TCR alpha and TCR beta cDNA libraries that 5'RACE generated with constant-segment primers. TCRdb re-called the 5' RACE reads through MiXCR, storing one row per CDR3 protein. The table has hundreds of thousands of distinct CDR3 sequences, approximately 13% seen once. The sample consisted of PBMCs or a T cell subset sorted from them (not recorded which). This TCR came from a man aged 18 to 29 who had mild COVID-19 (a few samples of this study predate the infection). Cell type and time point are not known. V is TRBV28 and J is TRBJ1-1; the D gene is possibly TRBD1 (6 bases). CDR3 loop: CASSAPPGDTEAFF. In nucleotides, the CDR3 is TGTGCCAGCAGTGCCCCTCCAGGGGACACTGAAGCTTTCTTT.